Below are 27 T cell receptor beta chains sequenced from a single sample in a study of T cell changes during pregnancy in multiple sclerosis. The table came from immunoSEQ multiplex PCR; TCRdb's copy has only in-frame clones and leaves some out. The sample lists roughly 89,000 clones, 90% to 95% occurring once. This specimen consisted of peripheral blood, obtained in the third trimester of pregnancy. These TCRs come from a female donor with multiple sclerosis, enrolled in a pregnancy study.

This chain joins TRBV18 and TRBJ2-5; TRBD1 is a possible D gene (6 bases). Germline CDR1 and CDR2: KGHSH and LQKENI. Trimming shortened V by 3 bases and J by 5 bases, and 16 bases separated the two germline ends. The CDR3 totals 15 residues. CDR3 loop: CASSPLWDTVETQYF. CDR3 nucleotides: TGTGCCAGCTCACCTCTTTGGGACACAGTCGAGACCCAGTACTTC.

V and J are TRBV27 and TRBJ2-6, with 8 positions matching TRBD1. The CDR3 is 18 residues long. The V gene's germline CDR1 is MNHEY and CDR2 SMNVEV (reference sequence). After removal of 3 bases from V and 0 bases from J, the junction contained 7 bases not matched to a gene. The CDR3 spells CASSFPGQASSGANVLTF. In DNA, the CDR3 is TGTGCCAGCAGTTTCCCGGGACAGGCTAGCTCTGGGGCCAACGTCCTGACTTTC.

The V gene is TRBV4-3, the J gene TRBJ2-6; a possible D gene is TRBD1 (6 bases). The CDR3 consists of 17 residues. Trimming left V 4 bases short and J 0 bases short, with 13 bases between. Germline V gene data show CDR1 as LGHNA and CDR2 as YSLEER. In DNA form, the CDR3 reads TGCGCCAGCAGCCTGACAGGTACCACCTCTGGGGCCAACGTCCTGACTTTC. Encoded protein: CASSLTGTTSGANVLTF.

The chain links TRBV11-1 to TRBJ1-1; weak D call: TRBD1 (5 bases). V was shortened by 1 base and J by 1 base, with 7 bases between the two germline ends. Germline-derived CDR1 and CDR2 are SGHAT and FQDESV (reference sequence). The CDR3 contains 14 residues. The CDR3 coding sequence is TGTGCCAGCAGCTTAGACAGGTGGAACACTGAAGCTTTCTTT. It yields the protein CASSLDRWNTEAFF.

This clone has only a few counts. The V and J genes are TRBV15 and TRBJ1-2, with TRBD1 matching over 12 bases. From germline, CDR1 is LNHNV and CDR2 YYDKDF (reference sequence). V was clipped by 0 bases and J by 8 bases; unmatched bases: 7. The length of the CDR3 is 16 residues. CDR3 sequence reads: CATSREGQGAVEGYTF. The CDR3 bases are TGTGCCACCAGCAGAGAGGGACAGGGGGCAGTTGAGGGCTACACCTTC.

The chain combines TRBV19 with TRBJ1-1; D unclear. This CDR3 is 13 amino acids long. Germline loops: CDR1 LNHDA, CDR2 SQIVND (reference sequence). Trimming cost V 5 bases and J 1 base, with 8 bases left between them. CDR3 in amino acids: CASSLRENTEAFF. CDR3 nucleotides: TGTGCCAGTAGTCTTCGGGAGAACACTGAAGCTTTCTTT. The full variable domain, completed using reference TRBV19 and TRBJ1-1, is DGGITQSPKYLFRKEGQNVTLSCEQNLNHDAMYWYRQDPGQGLRLIYYSQIVNDFQKGDIAEGYSVSREKKESFPLTVTSAQKNPTAFYLCASSLRENTEAFFGQGTRLTVV.

The chain recombines TRBV6-5 with TRBJ2-3, with TRBD2 identical over 9 bases. Trimming at V came to 6 bases and at J to 3 bases, leaving 4 bases not matched to a gene. In germline, CDR1 is MNHEY, CDR2 SVGAGI. There are 14 residues in the CDR3. For the CDR3, the DNA is TGTGCCAGCAGGAGGACTAGCGCAACAGATACGCAGTATTTT. Encoded protein: CASRRTSATDTQYF.

This chain joins TRBV30 and TRBJ2-1; TRBD2 might be the D (5 bases). V was trimmed by 3 bases and J by 8 bases, leaving 17 bases between them. CDR3 size: 14 residues. Germline V lookup: CDR1 GTSNPN, CDR2 SVGIG (reference sequence). The CDR3 region is CAWRNPTREHEQFF. As DNA, the CDR3 is TGTGCCTGGAGGAACCCGACAAGGGAGCATGAGCAGTTCTTC.

The J gene is TRBJ2-1, the V gene TRBV11-3; 10 positions agree with TRBD2. The CDR3 totals 15 residues. Trimming took 3 bases from V and 5 from J; bases not matched to a gene: 4. CDR1 and CDR2 (germline): SGHNT, YENEEA. The CDR3 DNA reads TGTGCCAGCAGCTTCACTAGCGGGGCTAACAATGAGCAGTTCTTC. This gives the protein CASSFTSGANNEQFF.

In this sample, this clone turned up once. V gene TRBV21-1 combines with J gene TRBJ1-5; TRBD1 is the table's D call and was not checked against the DNA. TRBV21-1 has pseudogene status. There are 16 residues in the CDR3. DNA of the CDR3: TGTGCCAGCATCGTAGTAAGGGGGAGTGACAATCAGCCCCAGCATTTT. This encodes CASIVVRGSDNQPQHF.

CDR3 residues: CASLQNSNQPQHF. The CDR3 region has the DNA TGTGCCAGCCTACAGAATAGCAATCAGCCCCAGCATTTT. V usage is TRBV6-1 and J usage is TRBJ1-5; no firm D call. Between the trimmed V and J ends, which lost 8 bases and 0 bases, there was a span of 8 bases. Germline V lookup: CDR1 MNHNS, CDR2 SASEGT. The CDR3 extends over 13 amino acids.

The chain links TRBV7-2 to TRBJ2-7, with D maybe TRBD2 (5 bases). Germline loops: CDR1 SGHTA, CDR2 FQGNSA. V was cut by 3 bases and J by 3 bases, with 12 bases left in between. The CDR3 consists of 14 residues. CDR3 in DNA: TGTGCCAGCAGCTTCGTCCGGGAATACTACGAGCAGTACTTC. Its translation is CASSFVREYYEQYF.

The CDR3 region is CASSLVPGQGYEQYF. The CDR3 region has the DNA TGCGCCAGCAGCTTGGTGCCGGGACAGGGTTACGAGCAGTACTTC. This chain uses TRBV5-1 with TRBJ2-7; 9 positions match TRBD1. Losses at the gene ends were 0 bases for V and 4 bases for J; bases not matched to a gene: 5. CDR1 and CDR2 (germline): SGHRS, YFSETQ. This CDR3 contains 15 residues.

V is TRBV29-1 and J is TRBJ2-1; the D gene is possibly TRBD1 (6 bases). Germline V gives CDR1 SQVTM, CDR2 ANQGSEA. Trimming took off 3 bases at V and 6 bases at J, with 18 bases between the two ends. The length of the CDR3 is 15 residues. The CDR3 here is CSVDLVQGRGNEQFF. CDR3 bases: TGCAGCGTTGATCTCGTACAGGGCCGGGGCAATGAGCAGTTCTTC.

The V and J genes are TRBV7-8 and TRBJ2-3; 13 nucleotides agree with TRBD2. Germline V gives CDR1 SGHVS, CDR2 FQNEAQ. The ends lost 5 bases at V and 6 bases at J; junction bases unmatched: 11. The CDR3 totals 17 residues. The CDR3 bases are TGTGCCAGCAGCCGGAAAATTGGACTAGCGGGAGCGGATACGCAGTATTTT. The encoded protein is CASSRKIGLAGADTQYF.

This clone was observed once. CDR3 coding DNA: TGTGCCAGCAGTGCGGTCCCCGCCGCAGGAAATACGCAGTATTTT. This encodes CASSAVPAAGNTQYF. The V and J genes are TRBV2 and TRBJ2-3; D not certain. CDR1 and CDR2 from the germline V gene are SNHLY and FYNNEI. Trimming pared 4 bases from V and 7 bases from J, leaving 18 bases between. The CDR3 has 15 amino acids.

V usage is TRBV6-5 and J usage is TRBJ2-7; TRBD1 matches at 7 bases. With V trimmed by 0 bases and J by 0 bases, 5 bases remained unmatched. Germline V CDR1 and CDR2: MNHEY, SVGAGI. This CDR3 has 16 amino acids. Written as DNA, the CDR3 is TGTGCCAGCAGTTACTCCGGGACAGTGTACTCCTACGAGCAGTACTTC. Amino acids: CASSYSGTVYSYEQYF.

This chain joins TRBV28 and TRBJ2-2; the match to TRBD1 covers 7 bases. Germline V gene lookup returns CDR1 MDHEN and CDR2 SYDVKM. The CDR3 spans 16 residues. V shed 5 bases, J shed 4 bases, and the junction held 10 bases outside the gene matches. CDR3 sequence (DNA): TGTGCCAGCAGTCCAGGGACAGCTTCGGTCACCGGGGAGCTGTTTTTT. It yields the protein CASSPGTASVTGELFF.

The CDR3 loop is CASSNKGAGYEKLFF. CDR3 DNA: TGTGCCAGCAGTAATAAGGGGGCAGGGTATGAAAAACTGTTTTTT. This rearrangement joins TRBV6-6 to TRBJ1-4, with 7 bases lining up with TRBD1. The CDR3 sequence is 15 residues long. CDR1 is MNHNY and CDR2 is SVGAGI in the germline V gene (reference sequence). Unmatched junction bases numbered 9, after V lost 5 bases and J lost 6 bases.

The chain carries TRBV9 and TRBJ2-3; a possible D gene is TRBD2 (7 bases). Deletions cut 2 bases from V and 6 bases from J, with 10 bases between. Per germline, CDR1 SGDLS and CDR2 YYNGEE. The CDR3 covers 13 residues. CDR3 DNA sequence: TGTGCCAGCAGCGTGGGAGGGGGGGATACGCAGTATTTT. This translates into CASSVGGGDTQYF. Using reference TRBV9 and TRBJ2-3 for the parts outside the CDR3, the full variable domain is DSGVTQTPKHLITATGQRVTLRCSPRSGDLSVYWYQQSLDQGLQFLIQYYNGEERAKGNILERFSAQQFPDLHSELNLSSLELGDSALYFCASSVGGGDTQYFGPGTRLTVL.

This chain uses TRBV4-3 with TRBJ2-7; possibly TRBD1 for D (5 bases). The CDR3 runs 14 residues. V lost 4 bases and J 6 bases, leaving 16 bases between the germline ends. The germline gives CDR1 LGHNA, CDR2 YSLEER. CDR3 amino acids: CASSLRDRGSEQYF. CDR3 sequence (DNA): TGCGCCAGCAGCCTTAGAGACAGAGGCAGCGAGCAGTACTTC.

The V and J genes are TRBV7-8 and TRBJ2-1, with 13 nucleotides matching TRBD2. The V segment lost 5 bases and the J segment 6 bases; nucleotides outside the gene matches: 13. There are 18 residues in the CDR3. Germline loops: CDR1 SGHVS, CDR2 FQNEAQ. Here the CDR3 reads CASSPRLAGGLGGNEQFF. As DNA, the CDR3 is TGTGCCAGCAGCCCACGACTAGCGGGAGGCTTAGGCGGCAATGAGCAGTTCTTC. Drawing the rest from reference TRBV7-8 and TRBJ2-1, the complete variable domain is GAGVSQSPRYKVAKRGQDVALRCDPISGHVSLFWYQQALGQGPEFLTYFQNEAQLDKSGLPSDRFFAERPEGSVSTLKIQRTQQEDSAVYLCASSPRLAGGLGGNEQFFGPGTRLTVL.

This sequence joins TRBV6-1 and TRBJ2-7; 7 bases match TRBD1. Germline CDR1 and CDR2: MNHNS and SASEGT. V dropped 6 bases and J dropped 6; count of bases not matched to a gene: 5. This CDR3 contains 12 residues. The CDR3 spells CASRRQGVEQYF. The CDR3 DNA reads as TGTGCCAGCAGGCGTCAGGGGGTCGAGCAGTACTTC.

The chain links TRBV15 to TRBJ2-1, with TRBD1 matching 9 bases. J gave up 7 bases and V 4 bases, and 8 bases lay outside the gene matches. This CDR3 contains 15 residues. From germline, CDR1 is LNHNV and CDR2 YYDKDF (reference sequence). CDR3 nucleotide sequence: TGTGCCACCAGCAACCGCGGGACAGGGCGAAATGAGCAGTTCTTC. Translated, it gives CATSNRGTGRNEQFF. Variable domain in full (rest from reference TRBV15 and TRBJ2-1): DAMVIQNPRYQVTQFGKPVTLSCSQTLNHNVMYWYQQKSSQAPKLLFHYYDKDFNNEADTPDNFQSRRPNTSFCFLDIRSPGLGDTAMYLCATSNRGTGRNEQFFGPGTRLTVL.

The rearrangement joins TRBV6-6 to TRBJ1-5; 11 bases agree with TRBD1. V shed 2 bases and J 2 bases; nucleotides not matched to a gene: 2. The germline V gene encodes CDR1 MNHNY and CDR2 SVGAGI (reference sequence). The CDR3 loop spans 16 amino acids. The CDR3 region has the DNA TGTGCCAGCAGTTACGCGGGACAGGGGGGCAATCAGCCCCAGCATTTT. Its translation: CASSYAGQGGNQPQHF.

The J gene is TRBJ2-3, the V gene TRBV11-2; 8 bases agree with TRBD1. The V gene's germline CDR1 is SGHAT and CDR2 FQNNGV. J was trimmed by 6 bases and V by 5 bases; bases with no gene match: 7. The CDR3 has 14 amino acids. CDR3 coding DNA: TGTGCCAGCAGCGCCCGGGACAGGTTGGATACGCAGTATTTT. This encodes CASSARDRLDTQYF.

This clone has a single count. The chain has TRBV28 and TRBJ1-2, with 11 bases lining up with TRBD1. Trimming took 2 bases from V and 8 from J; bases not matched to a gene: 4. CDR3 size: 14 residues. Germline assignment: CDR1 MDHEN and CDR2 SYDVKM. The CDR3 spells CASSLGQGALGYTF. The DNA of the CDR3 is TGTGCCAGCAGTTTAGGACAGGGGGCTTTGGGCTACACCTTC.